This entry lists 8 T cell receptor beta chains sequenced from one sample in a study of blood T cell repertoires in COVID-19. Here immunoSEQ multiplex PCR was the method, and the copy in TCRdb shows in-frame clones only, minus some. The data show about 160,000 clones, about 85% seen once. Sequencing was performed on peripheral blood. These TCRs come from a woman aged 60 to 75 with active or convalescent COVID-19.

This chain links TRBV7-2 with TRBJ1-4; TRBD1 agrees at 7 bases. V gave up 1 base and J gave up 7 bases; unmatched junction bases: 9. This CDR3 is built from 16 residues. The germline V gene encodes CDR1 SGHTA and CDR2 FQGNSA. The DNA of the CDR3 is TGTGCCAGCAGCTTAGGAGGGGGCAGGGCAGGTGAAAAACTGTTTTTT. Amino acid sequence: CASSLGGGRAGEKLFF.

CDR3 bases: TGTGCCAGCAGCTTGGACTACCCAGAGACCCAGTACTTC. This encodes CASSLDYPETQYF. The chain uses TRBV5-4 and TRBJ2-5; D gene uncertain. The CDR3 loop spans 13 amino acids. The V gene lost 0 bases and the J gene lost 4 bases, with 7 bases spanning the gap. The V gene's germline CDR1 is SGHNT and CDR2 YYREEE (reference sequence).

The gene calls are TRBV4-3 and TRBJ2-3; 10 bases align to TRBD2. With 0 bases clipped from V and 0 bases from J, the junction kept 6 bases outside the gene matches. Germline values: CDR1 LGHNA, CDR2 YSLEER. The CDR3 consists of 18 residues. This chain's CDR3 is CASSQELAGASSTDTQYF. The CDR3 DNA reads as TGCGCCAGCAGCCAAGAGCTAGCGGGGGCATCTAGCACAGATACGCAGTATTTT.

This sequence joins TRBV3-1 (or the pseudogene TRBV3-2) and TRBJ1-6; D is unresolved. Germline CDR1 and CDR2: LGHDT and YNNKEL (reference sequence). There are 15 residues in the CDR3. V was clipped by 4 bases and J by 7 bases, with 14 bases between them. The CDR3 coding sequence is TGTGCCAGCAGCCCCACCCTCAGCGGGAATTCACCCCTCCACTTT. Translated: CASSPTLSGNSPLHF.

This chain joins TRBV7-2 and TRBJ2-1; 12 bases are a match to TRBD2. The CDR3 runs to 15 residues. The trim removed 4 bases at V and 3 bases at J, leaving 1 base unmatched. CDR1 SGHTA and CDR2 FQGNSA come from the germline V gene. CDR3 residues: CASSSSGGDYNEQFF. The CDR3 DNA is TGTGCCAGCAGCTCTAGCGGGGGGGACTACAATGAGCAGTTCTTC.

The rearrangement links TRBV2 to TRBJ1-5; 8 bases are shared with TRBD1. Germline CDR1 and CDR2: SNHLY and FYNNEI. This CDR3 is 15 amino acids long. The ends lost 6 bases at V and 8 bases at J; junction bases unmatched: 12. CDR3 region: CASREQGVDREPQHF. In DNA form, the CDR3 reads TGTGCCAGCAGAGAACAGGGGGTGGATCGTGAGCCCCAGCATTTT.

The CDR3 region has the DNA TGTGCCAGCAGCCCGACGGGCAGGGAATACGGAAACACCATATATTTT. Its translation is CASSPTGREYGNTIYF. The V call is TRBV5-8, the J call TRBJ1-3; D is possibly TRBD1 (5 bases). Germline V gene lookup returns CDR1 SGHTS and CDR2 YDEGEE. There are 16 residues in the CDR3. V dropped 4 bases and J dropped 4 bases, with 18 bases sitting between them.

This chain connects TRBV6-4 to TRBJ2-1, with TRBD2 matching over 7 bases. The junction had 4 bases not matched to a gene; V was cut back by 1 base and J by 1 base. The CDR3 consists of 16 residues. Germline V gene data show CDR1 as MRHNA and CDR2 as SNTAGT. The CDR3 protein is CASSDFGGLSYNEQFF. The CDR3 nucleotides are TGTGCCAGCAGTGACTTCGGGGGGTTGTCCTACAATGAGCAGTTCTTC.